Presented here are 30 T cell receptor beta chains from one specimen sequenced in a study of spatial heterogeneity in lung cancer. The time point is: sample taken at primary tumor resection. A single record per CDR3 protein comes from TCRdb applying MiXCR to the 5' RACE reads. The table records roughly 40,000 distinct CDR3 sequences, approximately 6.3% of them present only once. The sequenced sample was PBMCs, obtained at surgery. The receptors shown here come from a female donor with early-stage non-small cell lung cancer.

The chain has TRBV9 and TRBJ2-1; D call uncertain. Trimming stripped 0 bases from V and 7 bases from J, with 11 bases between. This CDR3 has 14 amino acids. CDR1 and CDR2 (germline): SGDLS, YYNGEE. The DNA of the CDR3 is TGTGCCAGCAGCGTAGGAACAGCCAAAAATGAGCAGTTCTTC. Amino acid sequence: CASSVGTAKNEQFF.

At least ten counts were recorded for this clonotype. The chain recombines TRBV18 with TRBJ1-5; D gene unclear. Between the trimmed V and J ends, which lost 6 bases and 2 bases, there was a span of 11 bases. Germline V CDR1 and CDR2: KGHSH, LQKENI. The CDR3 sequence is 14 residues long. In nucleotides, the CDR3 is TGTGCCAGCTCTCCGACGGCTGGCAATCAGCCCCAGCATTTT. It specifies CASSPTAGNQPQHF.

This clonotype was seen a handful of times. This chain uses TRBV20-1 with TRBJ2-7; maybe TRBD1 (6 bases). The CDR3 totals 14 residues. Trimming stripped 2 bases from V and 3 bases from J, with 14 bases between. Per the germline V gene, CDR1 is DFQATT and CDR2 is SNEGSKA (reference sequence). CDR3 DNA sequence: TGCAGTGCTAGAAATACCAGGGGTAGCTACGAGCAGTACTTC. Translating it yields CSARNTRGSYEQYF.

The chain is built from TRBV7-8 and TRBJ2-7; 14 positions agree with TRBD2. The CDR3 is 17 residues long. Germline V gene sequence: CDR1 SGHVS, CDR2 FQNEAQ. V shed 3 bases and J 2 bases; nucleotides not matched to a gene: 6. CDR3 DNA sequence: TGTGCCAGCAGCTTCGGGACTAGCGGGAGCACCGCCTACGAGCAGTACTTC. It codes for CASSFGTSGSTAYEQYF.

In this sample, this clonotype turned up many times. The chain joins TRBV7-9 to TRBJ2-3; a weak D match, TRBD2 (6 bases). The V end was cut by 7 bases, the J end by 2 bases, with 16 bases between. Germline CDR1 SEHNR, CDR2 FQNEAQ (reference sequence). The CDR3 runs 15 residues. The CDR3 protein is CASTPWRGPTDTQYF. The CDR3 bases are TGTGCCAGCACCCCTTGGCGGGGACCCACAGATACGCAGTATTTT.

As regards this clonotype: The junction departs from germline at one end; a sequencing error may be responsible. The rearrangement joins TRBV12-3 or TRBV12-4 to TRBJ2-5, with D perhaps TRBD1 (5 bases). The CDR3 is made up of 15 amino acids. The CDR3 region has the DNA TGTGCCAGCAGTCGTACATGGGAACAGGAGCAACTACCGCGCTTC. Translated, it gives CASSRTWEQEQLPRF.

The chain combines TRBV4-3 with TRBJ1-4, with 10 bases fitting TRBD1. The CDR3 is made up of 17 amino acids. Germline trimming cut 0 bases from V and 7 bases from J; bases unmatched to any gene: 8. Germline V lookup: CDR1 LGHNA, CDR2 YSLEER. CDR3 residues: CASSQELPDRGSEKLFF. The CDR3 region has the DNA TGCGCCAGCAGCCAAGAATTGCCGGACAGGGGGAGTGAAAAACTGTTTTTT.

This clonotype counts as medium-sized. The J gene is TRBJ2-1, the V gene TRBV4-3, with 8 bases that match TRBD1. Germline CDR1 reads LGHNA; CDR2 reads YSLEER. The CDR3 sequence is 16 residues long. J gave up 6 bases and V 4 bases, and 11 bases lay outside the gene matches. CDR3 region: CASSRVTGVLSNEQFF. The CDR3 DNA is TGCGCCAGCAGCCGCGTGACAGGGGTCCTATCCAATGAGCAGTTCTTC.

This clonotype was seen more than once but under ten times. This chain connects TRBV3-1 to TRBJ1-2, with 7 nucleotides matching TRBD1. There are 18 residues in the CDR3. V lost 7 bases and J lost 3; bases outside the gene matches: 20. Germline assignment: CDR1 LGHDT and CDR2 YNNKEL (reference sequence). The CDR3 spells CASTTSTPFTGVDYGYTF. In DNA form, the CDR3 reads TGTGCCAGCACCACATCCACACCCTTCACAGGGGTGGACTATGGCTACACCTTC.

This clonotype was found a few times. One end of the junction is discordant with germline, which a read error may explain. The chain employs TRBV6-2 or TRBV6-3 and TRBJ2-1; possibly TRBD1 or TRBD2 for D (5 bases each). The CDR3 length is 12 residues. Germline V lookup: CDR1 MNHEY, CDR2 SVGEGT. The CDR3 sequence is CASSYSTGPFLF. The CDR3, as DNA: TGTGCCAGCAGTTACTCGACGGGGCCCTTTCTCTTC.

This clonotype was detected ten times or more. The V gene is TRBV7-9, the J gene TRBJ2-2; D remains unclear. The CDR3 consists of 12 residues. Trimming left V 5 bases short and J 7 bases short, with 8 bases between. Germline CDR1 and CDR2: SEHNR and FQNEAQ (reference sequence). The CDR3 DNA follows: TGTGCCAGCAGCCCGTCGAGCGGGGAGCTGTTTTTT. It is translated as CASSPSSGELFF. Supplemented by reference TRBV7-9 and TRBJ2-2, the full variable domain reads DTGVSQNPRHKITKRGQNVTFRCDPISEHNRLYWYRQTLGQGPEFLTYFQNEAQLEKSRLLSDRFSAERPKGSFSTLEIQRTEQGDSAMYLCASSPSSGELFFGEGSRLTVL.

CDR3: CASSDDRLNQPQHF. DNA for the CDR3: TGTGCCAGCAGCGACGACAGGTTAAATCAGCCCCAGCATTTT. The V gene is TRBV7-2, the J gene TRBJ1-5, with D maybe TRBD1 (6 bases). Trimming cost V 5 bases and J 4 bases, with 12 bases left between them. This CDR3 has 14 amino acids. Germline lookup yields CDR1 SGHTA and CDR2 FQGNSA. The whole variable domain, filled in from reference TRBV7-2 and TRBJ1-5, reads GAGVSQSPSNKVTEKGKDVELRCDPISGHTALYWYRQSLGQGLEFLIYFQGNSAPDKSGLPSDRFSAERTGGSVSTLTIQRTQQEDSAVYLCASSDDRLNQPQHFGDGTRLSIL.

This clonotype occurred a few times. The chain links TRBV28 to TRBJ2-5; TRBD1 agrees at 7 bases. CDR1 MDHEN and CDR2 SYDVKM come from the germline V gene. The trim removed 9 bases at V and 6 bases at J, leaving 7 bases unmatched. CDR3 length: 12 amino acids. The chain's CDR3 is CASKGGLKTQYF. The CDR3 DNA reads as TGTGCCAGTAAAGGGGGCTTGAAGACCCAGTACTTC.

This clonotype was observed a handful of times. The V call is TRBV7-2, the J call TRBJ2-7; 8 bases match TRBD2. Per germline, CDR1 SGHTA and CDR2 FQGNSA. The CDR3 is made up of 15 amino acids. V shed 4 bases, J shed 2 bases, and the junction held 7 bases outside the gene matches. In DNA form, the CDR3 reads TGTGCCAGCAGCTCTCAGGGTAGCGGGGCCTACGAGCAGTACTTC. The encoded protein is CASSSQGSGAYEQYF.

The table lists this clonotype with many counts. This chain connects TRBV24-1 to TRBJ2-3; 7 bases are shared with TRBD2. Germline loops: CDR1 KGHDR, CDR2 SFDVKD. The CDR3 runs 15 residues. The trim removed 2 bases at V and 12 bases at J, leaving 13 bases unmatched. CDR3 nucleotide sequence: TGTGCCACCAGTGATTCCGGCCGGCTAGCGGAGTTTCAGTATTTT. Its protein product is CATSDSGRLAEFQYF.

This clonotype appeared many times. The CDR3 reads CASSFNQGGSPLHF. DNA of the CDR3: TGTGCCAGCAGTTTTAATCAGGGAGGTTCACCCCTCCACTTT. The rearrangement joins TRBV27 to TRBJ1-6; D possibly corresponds to TRBD1 (5 bases). The CDR3 sequence is 14 residues long. V was clipped by 3 bases and J by 9 bases, with 12 bases between them. Germline CDR1 and CDR2: MNHEY and SMNVEV (reference sequence).

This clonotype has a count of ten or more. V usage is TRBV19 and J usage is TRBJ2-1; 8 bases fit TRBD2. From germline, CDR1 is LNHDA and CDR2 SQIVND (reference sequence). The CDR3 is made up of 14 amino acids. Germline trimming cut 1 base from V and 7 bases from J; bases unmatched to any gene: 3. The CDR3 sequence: CASSIAGGPNEQFF. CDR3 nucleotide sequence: TGTGCCAGTAGTATAGCGGGGGGGCCGAATGAGCAGTTCTTC.

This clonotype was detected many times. This CDR3 reads CASSPRGASPDTQYF. In DNA, the CDR3 is TGTGCCAGCAGCCCCAGGGGCGCTAGCCCAGATACGCAGTATTTT. The rearrangement links TRBV7-9 to TRBJ2-3; a possible D gene is TRBD1 (6 bases). CDR1 is SEHNR and CDR2 is FQNEAQ in the germline V gene (reference sequence). The V and J ends lost 5 bases and 4 bases respectively, with 16 bases between them. This CDR3 spans 15 amino acids.

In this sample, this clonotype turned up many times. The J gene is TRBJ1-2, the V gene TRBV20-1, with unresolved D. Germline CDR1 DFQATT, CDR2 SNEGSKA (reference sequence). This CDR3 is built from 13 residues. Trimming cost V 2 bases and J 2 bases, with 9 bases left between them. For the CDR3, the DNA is TGCAGTGCTAGATCCGGACGGAACTATGGCTACACCTTC. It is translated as CSARSGRNYGYTF.

CDR3 coding DNA: TGCAGTGCTAGCTTCCAGAGACAGGGCGTCTCCTACGAGCAGTACTTC. Translation gives CSASFQRQGVSYEQYF. V gene TRBV20-1 combines with J gene TRBJ2-7, with TRBD1 matching over 7 bases. V shed 3 bases and J 0 bases; nucleotides not matched to a gene: 11. The CDR3 spans 16 residues. Germline values: CDR1 DFQATT, CDR2 SNEGSKA (reference sequence).

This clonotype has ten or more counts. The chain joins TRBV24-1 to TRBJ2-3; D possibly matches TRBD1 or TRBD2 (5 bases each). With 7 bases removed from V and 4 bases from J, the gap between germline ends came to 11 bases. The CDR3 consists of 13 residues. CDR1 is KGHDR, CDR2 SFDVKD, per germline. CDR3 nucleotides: TGTGCCACCAGCGCCCCGGGGCCAGATACGCAGTATTTT. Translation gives CATSAPGPDTQYF.

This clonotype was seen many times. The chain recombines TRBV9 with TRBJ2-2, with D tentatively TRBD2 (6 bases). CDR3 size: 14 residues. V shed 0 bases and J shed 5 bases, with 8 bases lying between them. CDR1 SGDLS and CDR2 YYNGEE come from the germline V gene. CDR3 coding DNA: TGTGCCAGCAGCGTAGCCGGGGGTACCGGGGAGCTGTTTTTT. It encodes CASSVAGGTGELFF.

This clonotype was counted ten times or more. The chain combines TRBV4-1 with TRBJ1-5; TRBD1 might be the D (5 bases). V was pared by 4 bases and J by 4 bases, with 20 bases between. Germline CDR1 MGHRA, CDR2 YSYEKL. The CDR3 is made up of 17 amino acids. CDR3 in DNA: TGCGCCAGCAGCCGCCTTGCTCGGGGCGGGGTAAATCAGCCCCAGCATTTT. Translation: CASSRLARGGVNQPQHF.

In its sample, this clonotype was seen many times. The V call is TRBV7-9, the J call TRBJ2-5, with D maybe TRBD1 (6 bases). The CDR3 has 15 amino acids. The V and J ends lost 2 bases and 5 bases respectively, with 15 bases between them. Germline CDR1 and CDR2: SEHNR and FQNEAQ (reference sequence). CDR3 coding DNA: TGTGCCAGCAGCTTATTCTCTGGGGGCGGGGAGACCCAGTACTTC. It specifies CASSLFSGGGETQYF. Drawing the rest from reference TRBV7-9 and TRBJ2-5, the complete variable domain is DTGVSQNPRHKITKRGQNVTFRCDPISEHNRLYWYRQTLGQGPEFLTYFQNEAQLEKSRLLSDRFSAERPKGSFSTLEIQRTEQGDSAMYLCASSLFSGGGETQYFGPGTRLLVL.

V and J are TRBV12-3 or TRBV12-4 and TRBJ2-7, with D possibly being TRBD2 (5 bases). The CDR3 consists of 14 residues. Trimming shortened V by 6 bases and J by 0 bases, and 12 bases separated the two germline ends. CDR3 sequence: CASRYGGSSYEQYF. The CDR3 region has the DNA TGTGCCAGCAGATACGGTGGGAGCTCCTACGAGCAGTACTTC.

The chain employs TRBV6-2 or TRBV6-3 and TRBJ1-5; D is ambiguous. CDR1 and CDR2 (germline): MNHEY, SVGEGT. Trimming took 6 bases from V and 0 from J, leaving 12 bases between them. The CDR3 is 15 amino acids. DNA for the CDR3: TGTGCCAGCAGCAAATTATCACGTAGCAATCAGCCCCAGCATTTT. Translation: CASSKLSRSNQPQHF.

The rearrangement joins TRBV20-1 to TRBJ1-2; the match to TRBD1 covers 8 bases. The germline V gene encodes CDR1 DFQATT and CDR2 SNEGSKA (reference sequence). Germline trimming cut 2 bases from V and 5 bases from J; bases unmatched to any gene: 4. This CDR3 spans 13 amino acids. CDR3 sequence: CSARSGQVYGYTF. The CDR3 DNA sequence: TGCAGTGCTAGATCGGGACAGGTTTATGGCTACACCTTC.

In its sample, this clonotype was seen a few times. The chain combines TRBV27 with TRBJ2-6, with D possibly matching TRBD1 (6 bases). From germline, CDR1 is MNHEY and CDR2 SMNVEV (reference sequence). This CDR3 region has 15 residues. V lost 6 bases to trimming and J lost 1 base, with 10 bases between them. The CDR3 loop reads CASSRGNSGANVLTF. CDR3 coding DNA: TGTGCCAGCAGCAGGGGAAATTCTGGGGCCAACGTCCTGACTTTC.

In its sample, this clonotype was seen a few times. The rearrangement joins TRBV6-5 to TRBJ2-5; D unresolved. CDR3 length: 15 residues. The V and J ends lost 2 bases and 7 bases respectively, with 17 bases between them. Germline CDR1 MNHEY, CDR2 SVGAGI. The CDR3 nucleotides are TGTGCCAGCAGTTACCGGAGAGAACCCCCCGGGACCCAGTACTTC. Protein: CASSYRREPPGTQYF.

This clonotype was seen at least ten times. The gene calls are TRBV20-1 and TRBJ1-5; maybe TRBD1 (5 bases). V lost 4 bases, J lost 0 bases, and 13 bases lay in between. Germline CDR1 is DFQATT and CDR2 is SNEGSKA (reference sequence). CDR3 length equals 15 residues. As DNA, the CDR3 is TGCAGTGCTACGATTCAGGGTAATAGCAATCAGCCCCAGCATTTT. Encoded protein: CSATIQGNSNQPQHF.